This T cell receptor (beta chain) was documented in a study of blood T cell repertoires in COVID-19 (dated by TCRdb to the early 2020s). Background for the entire study: Collaborator samples came from the United States, Italy and Spain and covered acute and convalescent phases of COVID-19. The prospective study material was composed of cDNA or gDNA derived from T cells, B-cell-depleted T cells, or PBMCs. Deeply sampled blood TCRbeta repertoires from subjects exposed to, actively infected with, or recovered from COVID-19 were included in the dataset. The repertoires were released in a freely available public database meant as a resource for research on the immune response to SARS-CoV-2. The samples were drawn from two sources: the first 160 participants of the ongoing ImmuneRACE study, and fewer than 1,500 subjects contributed by 6 global collaborators. Nearly every sample came with metadata listing a de-identified subject ID, COVID-19 status, age in years and sex. HLA class I and class II types, where available, came from metadata supplied by the sample provider rather than from assay-based typing. The investigation overall reported the following: The amount of clinical and demographic metadata varied by source and participant and was provided uncurated.

Here V drops 3 bases and J drops 7 bases, and the junction holds 6 bases not matched to any gene. CDR1 and CDR2 were assigned from the germline V gene as SQVTM and ANQGSEA. Taken from cysteine to phenylalanine, the CDR3 has 14 residues. The kept DNA is CDR3 alone, 42 bases in frame from the first base. The immunoSEQ Assay, a bias-controlled multiplex PCR, was used to amplify TCRbeta CDR3 regions from genomic DNA. Per the authors' processing: Nucleated cell counts per sample were estimated from amplification of reference gene primers within the assay. To quantify the absolute abundance of each unique TCRbeta CDR3 rearrangement, sequence reads were collapsed and filtered. Productive Simpson clonality was computed per sample as the square root of Simpson's diversity index over productive rearrangements. Drawn from immuneACCESS, this table holds only the in-frame rearrangements with V and J called that TCRdb kept. Clones are partly lost; checked studies trace under half to an unresolved V gene and leave the rest unexplained. V, J and clone size reflect that table, while D and trimming were determined from the DNA. The sample profile shows approximately 220,000 clones; roughly nine tenths of them were found once. The top ten hold more than 3% of the sample.

Note on this clone: It has no known antigen specificity. Nothing much larger sits one base from this clone, and base qualities are not available.

In the prospective study, participants were roughly 18 to 95 years old, resided in under 30 geographic areas of the United States, and were enrolled through a virtual design. In the prospective study, cohorts were assigned on the basis of participant-reported clinical history obtained from a screening survey and a study questionnaire. Mobile phlebotomists in the prospective study collected whole blood, serum and a nasopharyngeal or oropharyngeal swab from every participant. Prospective study participants could optionally give additional blood draws and questionnaires over a roughly 2-month period. Blood samples from the prospective study were shipped frozen or at room temperature prior to DNA extraction.

The sequenced sample was PBMCs or T cells enriched from blood (not recorded which). This sequence originates from a woman under 30 in a cohort exposed to, infected with or recovered from COVID-19 (not recorded which). The chain is made from TRBV29-1 and TRBJ2-1; the junction holds 10 bases that match TRBD1. The CDR3 region has the sequence CSVEETGGENEQFF. The DNA sequence is as follows: TGCAGCGTTGAGGAGACAGGGGGCGAAAATGAGCAGTTCTTC.